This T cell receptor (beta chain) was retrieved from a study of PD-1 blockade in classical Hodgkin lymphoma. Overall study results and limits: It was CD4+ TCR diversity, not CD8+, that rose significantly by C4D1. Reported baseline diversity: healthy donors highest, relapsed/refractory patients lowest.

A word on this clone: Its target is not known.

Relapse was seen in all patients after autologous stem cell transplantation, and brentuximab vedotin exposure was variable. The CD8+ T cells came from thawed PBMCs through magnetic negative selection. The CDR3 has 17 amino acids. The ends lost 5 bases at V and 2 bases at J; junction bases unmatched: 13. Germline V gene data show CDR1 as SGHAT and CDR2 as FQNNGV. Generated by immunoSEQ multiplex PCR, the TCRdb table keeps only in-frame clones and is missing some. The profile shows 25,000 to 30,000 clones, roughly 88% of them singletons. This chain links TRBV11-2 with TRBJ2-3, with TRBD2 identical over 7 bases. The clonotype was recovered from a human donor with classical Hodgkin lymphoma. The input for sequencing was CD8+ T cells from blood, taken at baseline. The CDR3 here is CASSPRGGSTSTDTQYF. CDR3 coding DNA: TGTGCCAGCAGCCCCCGGGGCGGGAGCACCTCCACAGATACGCAGTATTTT.